This T cell receptor beta chain was documented in a study of blood T cell repertoires in COVID-19. Study background: Samples representing acute and convalescent COVID-19 were sourced from the United States, Italy and Spain.

CDR3 length: 17 amino acids. J lost 4 bases, V lost 0 bases, and 5 bases had no gene match. Germline V lookup: CDR1 KGHDR, CDR2 SFDVKD. In the authors' methods: Estimation of nucleated cell counts relied on the amplification of reference gene primers. Some clones are missing from TCRdb's copy, which holds only in-frame ones; the method was immunoSEQ multiplex PCR. Clone size and V and J calls were adopted from that table, with D and trimming inferred from the DNA. The profile shows about 160,000 clones, approximately 90% of them singletons. Assignment of participants to cohorts was predicated upon participant-reported clinical history.

V is TRBV24-1 and J is TRBJ2-3; 11 bases fit TRBD2. This receptor was obtained from a woman aged 45-59 years who had recovered from COVID-19. What was sequenced was PBMCs or T cells enriched from blood (not recorded which). This CDR3 is CATSDLGLAGGSDTQYF. DNA of the CDR3: TGTGCCACCAGTGATTTGGGGCTAGCGGGGGGTTCAGATACGCAGTATTTT.